This T cell receptor (beta chain) originates from a study of radiotherapy plus CTLA-4 blockade in lung cancer. Data came from immunoSEQ multiplex PCR; TCRdb stores just in-frame clones and leaves some out. This sample has roughly 100,000 clones, with around 83% found just once. This clone was counted a single time. This clonotype originated in a human donor with non-small cell lung cancer that progressed on radiotherapy plus ipilimumab. The source was peripheral blood, collected from a patient treated with radiotherapy plus ipilimumab.

CDR3 nucleotides: TGTGCCAGCAGTTCGGCCGGGCCGCCCGGAGAGACCCAGTACTTC. It codes for CASSSAGPPGETQYF. The rearrangement uses TRBV28 and TRBJ2-5; D remains ambiguous. The CDR3 contains 15 residues. The germline V and J ends were trimmed by 4 bases and 4 bases, with 16 bases remaining between them. Per the germline V gene, CDR1 is MDHEN and CDR2 is SYDVKM. The complete variable domain, with remaining parts taken from reference TRBV28 and TRBJ2-5, reads DVKVTQSSRYLVKRTGEKVFLECVQDMDHENMFWYRQDPGLGLRLIYFSYDVKMKEKGDIPEGYSVSREKKERFSLILESASTNQTSMYLCASSSAGPPGETQYFGPGTRLLVL.